One sample yielded the 21 T cell receptor beta chains listed below, sequenced in a study of response to subunit inactivated influenza vaccine (dated by TCRdb to about 2018). Libraries were made using RT-PCR. TCRdb names Illumina HiSeq 2500 as the instrument used. Through fastp at Q25 and MiXCR, TCRdb rebuilt clones from the public reads, retaining in-frame beta chains. Identical CDR3 protein sequences are pooled into one entry, listed with their most common genes and DNA. This sample comprises about 780,000 distinct CDR3 sequences, 18% of them detected only once. Under 13% of the sample is taken by the ten largest. Source: PBMCs from blood, taken 4 to 6 days after vaccination. The receptors here all came from a man aged 45-60 years who received an inactivated influenza vaccine. Donor details come from another sample of the same person, matched by shared clones.

This chain links TRBV6-5 with TRBJ2-7, with TRBD2 as a possible D gene (6 bases). Germline V gene sequence: CDR1 MNHEY, CDR2 SVGAGI. This CDR3 is built from 15 residues. V was pared by 0 bases and J by 1 base, with 10 bases between. CDR3 bases: TGTGCCAGCAGTTACTCGATAGGGACTTCCTACGAGCAGTACTTC. It codes for CASSYSIGTSYEQYF.

This clonotype was observed many times. This rearrangement joins TRBV12-3 or TRBV12-4 to TRBJ2-3, with TRBD2 matching 10 bases. The CDR3 contains 15 residues. Trimming took 5 bases from V and 1 from J; bases not matched to a gene: 3. CDR3 nucleotide sequence: TGTGCCAGCAGTGGTAGCGGGGGGCGCACAGATACGCAGTATTTT. This sequence encodes CASSGSGGRTDTQYF.

This clonotype was picked up many times. DNA of the CDR3: TGTGCCATCAGTGAGGGTCGCAATTCGAACACCGGGGAGCTGTTTTTT. It codes for CAISEGRNSNTGELFF. The chain joins TRBV10-3 to TRBJ2-2, with no clear D. V lost 2 bases and J 0 bases, leaving 10 bases between the germline ends. This CDR3 is built from 16 residues. Germline values: CDR1 ENHRY, CDR2 SYGVKD.

This clonotype was seen only a few times. The rearrangement uses TRBV5-1 and TRBJ1-2; perhaps TRBD1 as D (5 bases). Germline-derived CDR1 and CDR2 are SGHRS and YFSETQ. Trimming took 0 bases from V and 4 from J, leaving 13 bases between them. This CDR3 spans 15 amino acids. CDR3 loop: CASSLEPLGGYGYTF. The DNA of the CDR3 is TGCGCCAGCAGCTTGGAACCGCTCGGGGGCTATGGCTACACCTTC.

The chain is built from TRBV14 and TRBJ2-3; D is uncertain. Deletions cut 2 bases from V and 11 bases from J, with 11 bases between. The V gene's germline CDR1 is SGHDN and CDR2 FVKESK. The CDR3 consists of 12 residues. CDR3 nucleotide sequence: TGTGCCAGCAGCCAAAGTCGCACCTTGCAGTATTTT. Translating it yields CASSQSRTLQYF.

A few counts support this clonotype. The V call is TRBV30, the J call TRBJ2-1, with D possibly TRBD2 on 6 matching bases. V lost 2 bases and J lost 9, with 17 bases in between. This CDR3 is built from 14 residues. CDR1 and CDR2 (germline): GTSNPN, SVGIG (reference sequence). CDR3 sequence (DNA): TGTGCCTGGAGTTTCTTCCGTCAGGGAGGTGAGCAGTTCTTC. Protein: CAWSFFRQGGEQFF.

This clonotype has only a few counts. The genes are TRBV5-6 and TRBJ2-5, with 7 bases matching TRBD2. Germline assignment: CDR1 SGHDT and CDR2 YYEEEE. The CDR3 loop spans 15 amino acids. With 1 base clipped from V and 2 bases from J, the junction kept 5 bases outside the gene matches. The CDR3 DNA reads as TGTGCCAGCAGCTTGTTGGCTAGCGGTCAAGAGACCCAGTACTTC. Translated: CASSLLASGQETQYF.

This clonotype showed up just a few times. The chain employs TRBV24-1 and TRBJ1-5; no clear D. V dropped 8 bases and J dropped 4 bases, with 11 bases sitting between them. Looked up from germline, CDR1 is KGHDR and CDR2 is SFDVKD. This CDR3 contains 13 residues. CDR3 sequence (DNA): TGTGCCACCATTATACAGCTTAATCAGCCCCAGCATTTT. This translates into CATIIQLNQPQHF.

The chain joins TRBV2 to TRBJ1-5, with a possible D match to TRBD1 (6 bases). The V gene's germline CDR1 is SNHLY and CDR2 FYNNEI. CDR3 length equals 13 residues. Trimming cost V 7 bases and J 4 bases, with 11 bases left between them. In nucleotides, the CDR3 is TGTGCCAGCAAAGGGCAGGGGAATCAGCCCCAGCATTTT. As protein: CASKGQGNQPQHF.

This clonotype was counted only a few times. The chain carries TRBV7-9 and TRBJ2-1, with 13 bases fitting TRBD2. Germline CDR1 and CDR2: SEHNR and FQNEAQ (reference sequence). V lost 5 bases, J lost 8 bases, and 6 bases stayed unmatched. The CDR3 has 15 amino acids. CDR3 coding DNA: TGTGCCAGCAGCCAACTAGCGGGGGGGCCCGATGAGCAGTTCTTC. Translation gives CASSQLAGGPDEQFF.

This clonotype has more than one count but fewer than ten. This chain links TRBV29-1 with TRBJ2-1; D unresolved. The CDR3 runs 12 residues. The germline V gene has CDR1 SQVTM and CDR2 ANQGSEA. Trimming stripped 2 bases from V and 3 bases from J, with 5 bases between. In DNA form, the CDR3 reads TGCAGCGTTGAAAGATTCTACAATGAGCAGTTCTTC. Translating it yields CSVERFYNEQFF.

The rearrangement joins TRBV20-1 to TRBJ1-2; the match to TRBD1 covers 8 bases. The V gene end was trimmed by 2 bases and the J gene end by 4 bases; junction bases not matched to a gene: 12. Looked up from germline, CDR1 is DFQATT and CDR2 is SNEGSKA (reference sequence). The CDR3 totals 16 residues. CDR3 DNA sequence: TGCAGTGCTAGAACGGGACAGGCCCGTCGGGCCTATGGCTACACCTTC. It encodes CSARTGQARRAYGYTF.

This clonotype came up a few times. The CDR3 region has the DNA TGCAGTGCTAGAGATAGCGAGACAGGGAAGCTGGAGCAGTACTTC. Protein: CSARDSETGKLEQYF. V is TRBV20-1 and J is TRBJ2-7; 7 bases agree with TRBD1. Unmatched junction bases numbered 12, after V lost 0 bases and J lost 7 bases. CDR3 size: 15 residues. In germline, CDR1 is DFQATT, CDR2 SNEGSKA (reference sequence).

This clonotype was seen a handful of times. J is TRBJ1-6 and V is TRBV6-5; TRBD1 agrees at 7 bases. This CDR3 is built from 18 residues. V shed 4 bases and J 0 bases; nucleotides not matched to a gene: 9. Germline V gene sequence: CDR1 MNHEY, CDR2 SVGAGI. The CDR3 region is CASSSIPWTGSYNSPLHF. The DNA of the CDR3 is TGTGCCAGCAGTTCGATTCCCTGGACAGGCTCCTATAATTCACCCCTCCACTTT.

In its sample, this clonotype was seen a few times. The CDR3: CSVDVPQGSYGYTF. In DNA, the CDR3 is TGCAGCGTTGACGTTCCACAGGGGAGCTATGGCTACACCTTC. This chain links TRBV29-1 with TRBJ1-2; 7 bases match TRBD1. V was pared by 3 bases and J by 4 bases, with 8 bases of the junction left unmatched. The CDR3 is 14 residues long. Germline V gene data show CDR1 as SQVTM and CDR2 as ANQGSEA.

The chain recombines TRBV20-1 with TRBJ1-1; D call uncertain. V lost 0 bases and J 1 base, leaving 9 bases between the germline ends. Germline V gene data show CDR1 as DFQATT and CDR2 as SNEGSKA (reference sequence). The CDR3 loop spans 14 amino acids. The CDR3 is CSARDRAGNTEAFF. In DNA, the CDR3 is TGCAGTGCTAGAGATAGGGCAGGGAACACTGAAGCTTTCTTT.

This clonotype turned up a few times. The chain recombines TRBV6-1 with TRBJ2-2; 8 nucleotides match TRBD2. The V segment lost 6 bases and the J segment 3 bases; nucleotides outside the gene matches: 12. Germline V gene data show CDR1 as MNHNS and CDR2 as SASEGT. This CDR3 is built from 17 residues. The CDR3 bases are TGTGCCAGCAGCCCACCCTCGGGGGGGCGTCACACCGGGGAGCTGTTTTTT. Translating gives CASSPPSGGRHTGELFF.

This chain uses TRBV7-9 with TRBJ2-4, with TRBD1 matching 9 bases. This CDR3 has 16 amino acids. Germline V lookup: CDR1 SEHNR, CDR2 FQNEAQ (reference sequence). Trimming cost V 5 bases and J 5 bases; bases outside gene matches: 10. The CDR3 region has the DNA TGTGCCAGCAGCCCTTGGACAGGGGATGAGGAAAACATTCAGTACTTC. Protein sequence: CASSPWTGDEENIQYF.

Comments on this clonotype: An end of the junction differs from the germline gene, which may be a read error. V usage is TRBV9 and J usage is TRBJ1-1, with 7 bases fitting TRBD1. There are 13 residues in the CDR3. CDR1 and CDR2 from the germline V gene are SGDLS and YYNGEE. The CDR3 loop reads CASAGQMNTEASF. The CDR3 bases are TGTGCCAGCGCGGGACAGATGAACACTGAAGCTTCCTTT.

In this sample, this clonotype turned up a few times. This chain joins TRBV7-9 and TRBJ1-2; no firm D call. Trimming took 5 bases from V and 8 from J, leaving 12 bases between them. Germline CDR1 SEHNR, CDR2 FQNEAQ (reference sequence). This CDR3 is 12 amino acids long. For the CDR3, the DNA is TGTGCCAGCAGCCCCGGAGGCGGAGGCTACACCTTC. It specifies CASSPGGGGYTF.

There are a few counts of this clonotype. V and J are TRBV20-1 and TRBJ1-1; TRBD1 might be the D (5 bases). Germline CDR1 DFQATT, CDR2 SNEGSKA (reference sequence). This CDR3 is built from 14 residues. Trimming took 1 base from V and 6 from J, leaving 15 bases between them. This CDR3 reads CSARATLQGAEAFF. DNA of the CDR3: TGCAGTGCTAGAGCTACACTGCAGGGTGCTGAAGCTTTCTTT.